Below, one T cell receptor (beta chain) is given with its context. Antigen unknown. J gave up 4 bases and V 6 bases, and 7 bases lay outside the gene matches. Germline V CDR1 and CDR2: SGHTA, FQGTGA. The CDR3 spans 16 residues. Produced via immunoSEQ multiplex PCR; TCRdb's table is partial and in-frame only. The sample carries roughly 80,000 clones, about nine tenths recorded once. The sample is drawn from a study of T cell responses to AZD1222 COVID-19 vaccine. Study results and limitations: The reported proportion of spike-specific TCRs targeting unmutated variant regions was nearly half. Only six individuals given AZD1222 were seropositive at baseline. Spike-specific TCR breadth and depth were elevated following two AZD1222 doses. Scientists sampled the repertoires only once the peak T cell response had passed.

The sequence came from an adult who received the AZD1222 COVID-19 vaccine. Sequencing was performed on peripheral blood, taken 28 days after the second AZD1222 dose. The chain employs TRBV7-3 and TRBJ2-1; TRBD2 agrees at 12 bases. The chain's CDR3 is CASSPLAGGQYNEQFF. The CDR3 coding sequence is TGTGCCAGCAGTCCACTAGCGGGGGGCCAATACAATGAGCAGTTCTTC.